What follows are 11 T cell receptor beta chains derived from one specimen sequenced in a study of patients and donors after allogeneic stem cell transplantation. A single record per CDR3 protein comes from TCRdb applying MiXCR to the RT-PCR reads. The sample contains around 240,000 distinct CDR3 sequences, 13% to 15% of which appear only once. The sample comprised blood, either unsorted or a sorted T cell fraction (not recorded which). These receptors were collected from a human donor who was either an allogeneic HSCT recipient or a stem cell or donor lymphocyte infusion donor (not recorded which). It is not recorded whose cells these are; they may come from a transplant donor.

This chain joins TRBV5-1 and TRBJ1-3, with D perhaps matching TRBD1 (6 bases). The CDR3 contains 15 residues. The germline CDR1 and CDR2 sequences are SGHRS and YFSETQ. Trimming shortened V by 7 bases and J by 2 bases, and 16 bases separated the two germline ends. DNA of the CDR3: TGCGCCAGCGGAAACCTCGGGGGGCCTGGAAACACCATATATTTT. It codes for CASGNLGGPGNTIYF.

This clonotype was seen repeatedly, ten times or more. As DNA, the CDR3 is TGTGCCAGCAGTTCCACGGGACTAGCGGAGACCCAGTACTTC. It codes for CASSSTGLAETQYF. V usage is TRBV12-3 or TRBV12-4 and J usage is TRBJ2-5, with 10 nucleotides matching TRBD2. This CDR3 contains 14 residues. With V trimmed by 4 bases and J by 5 bases, 4 bases remained unmatched.

This clonotype has more than one count but fewer than ten. This sequence is one base from a far larger clone and is likely a read error. The rearrangement links TRBV5-4 to TRBJ2-5; D remains unclear. Germline assignment: CDR1 SGHNT and CDR2 YYREEE (reference sequence). Trimming stripped 2 bases from V and 5 bases from J, with 4 bases between. The CDR3 is 11 residues long. The CDR3 spells CASSLMETQYF. CDR3 nucleotide sequence: TGTGCCAGCAGCTTAATGGAGACCCAGTACTTC.

This clonotype was counted at least ten times. V and J are TRBV28 and TRBJ1-5, with TRBD1 matching over 11 bases. The junction had 15 bases not matched to a gene; V was cut back by 10 bases and J by 7 bases. Per germline, CDR1 MDHEN and CDR2 SYDVKM. CDR3 size: 16 residues. The chain's CDR3 is CATTNSDRGLKQPQHF. DNA of the CDR3: TGTGCCACTACTAATTCGGACAGGGGGCTAAAGCAGCCCCAGCATTTT.

J is TRBJ2-7 and V is TRBV20-1; TRBD2 aligns across 13 bases. Looked up from germline, CDR1 is DFQATT and CDR2 is SNEGSKA (reference sequence). The CDR3 is 14 amino acids. V shed 5 bases, J shed 3 bases, and the junction held 4 bases outside the gene matches. CDR3 residues: CSALRLAGGYEQYF. As DNA, the CDR3 is TGCAGTGCTCTCAGACTAGCGGGAGGCTACGAGCAGTACTTC.

In its sample, this clonotype was seen a few times. The chain employs TRBV7-3 and TRBJ1-3; TRBD1 matches 7 bases. The V gene end was trimmed by 1 base and the J gene end by 8 bases; junction bases not matched to a gene: 2. The CDR3 has 13 amino acids. Germline assignment: CDR1 SGHTA and CDR2 FQGTGA. Here the CDR3 reads CASSLNRGDTIYF. Here the CDR3 DNA reads TGTGCCAGCAGCTTAAACAGGGGTGACACCATATATTTT. The full variable domain, completed using reference TRBV7-3 and TRBJ1-3, is GAGVSQTPSNKVTEKGKYVELRCDPISGHTALYWYRQSLGQGPEFLIYFQGTGAADDSGLPNDRFFAVRPEGSVSTLKIQRTERGDSAVYLCASSLNRGDTIYFGEGSWLTVV.

This clonotype was counted a few times. V usage is TRBV24-1 and J usage is TRBJ2-2; D call uncertain. This CDR3 spans 16 amino acids. V lost 0 bases to trimming and J lost 1 base, with 8 bases between them. The germline V gene encodes CDR1 KGHDR and CDR2 SFDVKD. The CDR3, as DNA: TGTGCCACCAGTGATTTGGCCAGCGTGAACACCGGGGAGCTGTTTTTT. It codes for CATSDLASVNTGELFF.

V gene TRBV20-1 combines with J gene TRBJ2-3; 9 nucleotides align to TRBD2. Germline V gives CDR1 DFQATT, CDR2 SNEGSKA (reference sequence). V lost 3 bases to trimming and J lost 4 bases; unmatched junction nucleotides: 5. This CDR3 has 14 amino acids. The CDR3 loop is CSASAAGGADTQYF. For the CDR3, the DNA is TGCAGTGCTAGTGCAGCGGGAGGCGCAGATACGCAGTATTTT.

J is TRBJ1-1 and V is TRBV20-1; D gene ambiguous. Trimming removed 6 bases from V and 0 bases from J, with 17 bases in between. The CDR3 loop spans 15 amino acids. The germline V gene has CDR1 DFQATT and CDR2 SNEGSKA (reference sequence). The CDR3 DNA reads as TGCAGTGCCAACGACCGATTGTCCATGAACACTGAAGCTTTCTTT. Translating it yields CSANDRLSMNTEAFF.

The CDR3 DNA reads TGTGCCAGCAGCTTAGCGCCCCAAGAGACCCAGTACTTC. It translates to CASSLAPQETQYF. The chain recombines TRBV7-6 with TRBJ2-5; no clear D. The CDR3 has 13 residues. Germline CDR1 is SGHVS and CDR2 is FNYEAQ. The ends were cut back, 0 bases at V and 1 base at J, with 3 bases in the middle.

This clonotype was seen many times. The chain is built from TRBV29-1 and TRBJ1-5; 8 nucleotides match TRBD1. Germline CDR1 and CDR2: SQVTM and ANQGSEA. This CDR3 region has 14 residues. Trimming cost V 7 bases and J 7 bases; bases outside gene matches: 12. As DNA, the CDR3 is TGCAGCGCGCGGCTCGGGACAGGTAACCAGCCCCAGCATTTT. This encodes CSARLGTGNQPQHF.